This is a list of T cell receptor beta chains from one sample in a study of PD-1 blockade in classical Hodgkin lymphoma. The assay was immunoSEQ multiplex PCR, and TCRdb's table has in-frame clones only and misses some. The table includes over 25,000 clones, around three quarters detected once. This specimen was CD4+ T cells from blood, taken at baseline. Receptor source: a human donor with classical Hodgkin lymphoma. CDR3s include the opening cysteine and the closing phenylalanine or tryptophan. D genes are given only for firm matches. Only some rows state a clone size, as once, few, many or a class for expanded clones.

>TRBJ2-2|NA|TRBV27|TRBD1
TGTGCCAGCAGTTCCGGGACAGGGCACCCCGGGGAGCTGTTTTTT
CASSSGTGHPGELFF
>TRBJ1-1|once|TRBV18|NA
TGTGCCAGCTCACCAGGAATACAGGCGACTGAAGCTTTCTTT
CASSPGIQATEAFF
>TRBJ1-1|NA|TRBV7-9|NA
TGTGCCACCTCGGGAACACTGGAAGCTTTCTTT
CATSGTLEAFF
>TRBJ2-5|NA|TRBV7-2|NA
TGTGCCAGCAGCACTGGACAGCAAGAGACCCAGTACTTC
CASSTGQQETQYF
>TRBJ1-2|NA|TRBV6-5|NA
TGTGCCAGCAGTTACTCTGGGAGTTACACCTTC
CASSYSGSYTF
>TRBJ2-7|NA|TRBV11-2|TRBD2
TGTGCCAGCACCTTGGAGGTTAGCGGGGGTTTTTTCTACGAGCAGTACTTC
CASTLEVSGGFFYEQYF
>TRBJ2-3|NA|TRBV2|TRBD2
TGTGCCAGCAGTGAATGGCGGGGTCTAGCGGGGGCACCAACAGATACGCAGTATTTT
CASSEWRGLAGAPTDTQYF
>TRBJ1-1|NA|TRBV7-6|NA
TGTGCCAGCAGCTTAGAGCCTCCGGACACTGAAGCTTTCTTT
CASSLEPPDTEAFF
>TRBJ2-5|NA|TRBV2|TRBD2
TGTGCCAGCAAGGGACTAGCGGGGGGAGGGACCCAGTACTTC
CASKGLAGGGTQYF
>TRBJ1-1|NA|TRBV7-2|NA
TGTGCCAGCAGCCCCCCCCGTCCGGGGGTGTGGACTGAAGCTTTCTTT
CASSPPRPGVWTEAFF
>TRBJ2-3|NA|TRBV19|TRBD2
TGTGCCAGTAGCCTAGCGGGGAAGGATACGCAGTATTTT
CASSLAGKDTQYF
>TRBJ2-3|NA|TRBV6-6|TRBD2
TGTGCCAGCAGTTTTGGGACTACGACTAGCACAGATACGCAGTATTTT
CASSFGTTTSTDTQYF
>TRBJ1-5|NA|TRBV18|TRBD1
TGTGCCAGCTCACCAAAAGACAGGGGCGGACAGCCCCAGCATTTT
CASSPKDRGGQPQHF
>TRBJ2-5|NA|TRBV28|TRBD1
TGTGCCAGCAGTCTACGGACAGGGGCTTTAGGAGAGACCCAGTACTTC
CASSLRTGALGETQYF
>TRBJ1-1|NA|TRBV6-4|NA
TGTGCCAGCAGTGACTCGGACAGAAACACTGAAGCTTTCTTT
CASSDSDRNTEAFF
>TRBJ2-1|once|TRBV29-1|NA
TGCAGCGTCAACCCTGTGGATGAGCAGTTCTTC
CSVNPVDEQFF
>TRBJ1-4|NA|TRBV9|NA
TGTGCCAGCAGCGTAGTGGGGAATAATGAAAAACTGTTTTTT
CASSVVGNNEKLFF